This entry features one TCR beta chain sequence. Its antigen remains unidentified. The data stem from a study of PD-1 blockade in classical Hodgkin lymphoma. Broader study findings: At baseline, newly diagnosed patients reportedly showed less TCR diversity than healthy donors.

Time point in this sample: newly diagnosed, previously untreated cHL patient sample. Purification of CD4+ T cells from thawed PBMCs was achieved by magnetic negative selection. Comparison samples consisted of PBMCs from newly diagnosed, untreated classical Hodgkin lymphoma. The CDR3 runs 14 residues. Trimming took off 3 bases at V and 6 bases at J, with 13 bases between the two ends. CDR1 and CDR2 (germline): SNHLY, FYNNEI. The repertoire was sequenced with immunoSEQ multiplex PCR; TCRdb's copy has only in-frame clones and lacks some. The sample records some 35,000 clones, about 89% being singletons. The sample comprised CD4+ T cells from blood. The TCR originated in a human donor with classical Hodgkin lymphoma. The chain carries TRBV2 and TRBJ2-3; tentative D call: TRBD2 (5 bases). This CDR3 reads CASSDKTSRDTQYF. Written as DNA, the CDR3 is TGTGCCAGCAGTGATAAAACTAGTAGGGATACGCAGTATTTT.